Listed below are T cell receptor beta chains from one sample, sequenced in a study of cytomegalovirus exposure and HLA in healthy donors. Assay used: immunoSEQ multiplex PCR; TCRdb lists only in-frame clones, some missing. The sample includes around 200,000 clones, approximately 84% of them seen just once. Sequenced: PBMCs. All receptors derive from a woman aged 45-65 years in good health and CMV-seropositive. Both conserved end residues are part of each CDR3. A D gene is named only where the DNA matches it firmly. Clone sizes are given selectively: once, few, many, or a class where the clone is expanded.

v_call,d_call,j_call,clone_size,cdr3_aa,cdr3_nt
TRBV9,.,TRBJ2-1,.,CASNRGGGPYNEQFF,TGTGCCAGCAACCGAGGGGGGGGCCCCTACAATGAGCAGTTCTTC
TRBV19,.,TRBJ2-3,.,CASSIGGGGGDTQYF,TGTGCCAGTAGTATTGGCGGGGGCGGAGGGGATACGCAGTATTTT
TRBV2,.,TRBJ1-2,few,CASSENRDIYGYTF,TGTGCCAGCAGTGAAAACAGGGATATCTATGGCTACACCTTC
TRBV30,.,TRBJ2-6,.,CAYTKGGVSGANVLTF,TGTGCCTATACAAAAGGGGGGGTCTCTGGGGCCAACGTCCTGACTTTC
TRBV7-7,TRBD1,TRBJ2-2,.,CATGTGNTGELFF,TGTGCTACAGGGACAGGGAACACCGGGGAGCTGTTTTTT
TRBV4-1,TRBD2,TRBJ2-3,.,CASSLTSAREDTQYF,TGCGCCAGCAGCCTAACTAGCGCGCGGGAAGATACGCAGTATTTT
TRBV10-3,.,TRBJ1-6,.,CAISEGGQSFNSPLHF,TGTGCCATCAGTGAGGGAGGACAGTCGTTTAATTCACCCCTCCACTTT
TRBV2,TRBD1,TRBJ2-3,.,CASSRQGPDTQYF,TGTGCCAGCAGTCGACAGGGTCCCGATACGCAGTATTTT
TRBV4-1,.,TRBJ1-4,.,CASSPIGEKLFF,TGCGCCAGCAGCCCCATCGGGGAAAAACTGTTTTTT
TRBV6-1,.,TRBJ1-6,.,CASSEGTNSPLHF,TGTGCCAGCAGTGAAGGTACAAATTCACCCCTCCACTTT
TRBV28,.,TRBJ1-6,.,CASSLGQGYSPLHF,TGTGCCAGCAGTTTAGGGCAGGGATATTCACCCCTCCACTTT
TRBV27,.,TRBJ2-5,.,CASSPQPPRFYGTKTQYF,TGTGCCAGCAGCCCACAACCGCCGAGGTTCTACGGTACGAAGACCCAGTACTTC
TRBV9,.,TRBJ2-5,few,CASSVEGGSETQYF,TGTGCCAGCAGCGTAGAAGGAGGGTCGGAGACCCAGTACTTC
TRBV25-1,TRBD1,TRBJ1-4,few,CASSRPGGNEKLFF,TGTGCCAGCAGTCGGCCAGGGGGTAATGAAAAACTGTTTTTT
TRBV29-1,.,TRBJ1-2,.,CSVGGTGGEGYTF,TGCAGCGTTGGGGGCACCGGGGGTGAAGGCTACACCTTC
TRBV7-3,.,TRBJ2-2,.,CASSQTGGNTGELFF,TGTGCCAGCAGCCAAACCGGGGGGAACACCGGGGAGCTGTTTTTT
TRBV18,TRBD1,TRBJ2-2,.,CASSPPRTGNFTGELFF,TGTGCCAGCTCACCACCGAGGACAGGAAATTTCACCGGGGAGCTGTTTTTT
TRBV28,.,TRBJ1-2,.,CAGSRANYGYTF,TGTGCCGGATCGAGGGCGAACTATGGCTACACCTTC
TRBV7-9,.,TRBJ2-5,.,CASSLGWGPRGETQYF,TGTGCCAGCAGCTTAGGGTGGGGTCCTAGGGGAGAGACCCAGTACTTC
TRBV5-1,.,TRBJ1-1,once,CASRGAGTEAFF,TGCGCCAGCAGGGGCGCTGGCACTGAAGCTTTCTTT
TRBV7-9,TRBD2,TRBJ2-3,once,CASSFSSGGGDTQYF,TGTGCCAGCAGCTTCTCTAGCGGGGGTGGAGATACGCAGTATTTT
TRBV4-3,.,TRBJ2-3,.,CASSQDALVDTQYF,TGCGCCAGCAGCCAAGACGCACTCGTAGATACGCAGTATTTT
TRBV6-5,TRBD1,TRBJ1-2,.,CASRWTGGNYGYTF,TGTGCCAGCAGGTGGACAGGGGGCAACTATGGCTACACCTTC
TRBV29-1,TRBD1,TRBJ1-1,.,CRVQTGETEAFF,TGCAGGGTTCAGACAGGGGAAACTGAAGCTTTCTTT
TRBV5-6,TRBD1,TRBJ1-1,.,CASSPSAGGTEAFF,TGTGCCAGCAGCCCTTCAGCAGGGGGCACTGAAGCTTTCTTT
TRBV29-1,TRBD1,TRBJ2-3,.,CSVEGQSQDTQYF,TGCAGCGTTGAGGGACAGTCACAGGATACGCAGTATTTT
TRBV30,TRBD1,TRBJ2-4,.,CAWSLDRGDIQYF,TGTGCCTGGAGTTTGGACAGGGGGGACATTCAGTACTTC
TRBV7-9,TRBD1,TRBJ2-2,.,CASSSGQGWSTGELFF,TGTGCCAGCAGCTCCGGACAGGGATGGAGCACCGGGGAGCTGTTTTTT
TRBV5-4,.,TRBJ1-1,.,CASSFGQIEAFF,TGTGCCAGCAGTTTCGGACAGATTGAAGCTTTCTTT
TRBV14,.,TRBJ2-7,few,CASSQDDFISYEQYF,TGTGCCAGCAGCCAAGATGACTTTATCTCCTACGAGCAGTACTTC
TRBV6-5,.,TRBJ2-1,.,CASSSGEQFF,TGTGCCAGCAGTTCGGGAGAGCAGTTCTTC
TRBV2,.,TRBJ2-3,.,CASGGASSRTDTQYF,TGTGCCAGCGGGGGGGCTTCTTCCCGCACAGATACGCAGTATTTT
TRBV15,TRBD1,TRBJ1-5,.,CATSSTGGYQPQHF,TGTGCCACCAGCAGCACAGGGGGCTATCAGCCCCAGCATTTT
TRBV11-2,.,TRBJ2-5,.,CASSVRVETQYF,TGTGCCAGCAGCGTCAGGGTGGAGACCCAGTACTTC
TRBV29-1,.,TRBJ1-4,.,CSVRQGRDEKLFF,TGCAGCGTACGGCAGGGCCGGGATGAAAAACTGTTTTTT
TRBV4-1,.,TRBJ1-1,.,CASSQGALPATEAFF,TGCGCCAGCAGCCAAGGAGCCCTCCCCGCCACTGAAGCTTTCTTT
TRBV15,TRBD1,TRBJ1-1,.,CATSRKKLKGAWTEAFF,TGTGCCACCAGCAGAAAAAAATTGAAGGGGGCGTGGACTGAAGCTTTCTTT
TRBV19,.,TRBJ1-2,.,CASSIIRQGDDYTF,TGTGCCAGTAGTATAATACGACAAGGGGATGACTACACCTTC
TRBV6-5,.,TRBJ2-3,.,CASSYDTYTQYF,TGTGCCAGCAGTTACGACACCTATACGCAGTATTTT
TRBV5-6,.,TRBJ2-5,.,CASSLDSGLGGAGETQYF,TGTGCCAGCAGCTTGGATTCGGGACTTGGGGGGGCAGGGGAGACCCAGTACTTC
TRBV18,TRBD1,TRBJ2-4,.,CASSPKSTGGTAKNIQYF,TGTGCCAGCTCACCAAAATCGACAGGGGGCACAGCCAAAAACATTCAGTACTTC
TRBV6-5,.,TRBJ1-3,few,CASSEGNTIYF,TGTGCCAGCAGCGAGGGAAACACCATATATTTT
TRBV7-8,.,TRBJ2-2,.,CASLAQAGITGELFF,TGTGCCAGCTTGGCACAGGCGGGAATAACCGGGGAGCTGTTTTTT
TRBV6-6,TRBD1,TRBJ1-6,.,CASTPGTGNSPLHF,TGTGCCAGCACTCCCGGGACAGGGAATTCACCCCTCCACTTT
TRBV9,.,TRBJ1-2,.,CASSVEKGGGYTF,TGTGCCAGCAGCGTAGAAAAAGGAGGTGGCTACACCTTC
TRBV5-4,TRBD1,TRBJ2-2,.,CASSSGQGGFGELFF,TGTGCCAGCAGCTCGGGACAGGGAGGTTTCGGGGAGCTGTTTTTT
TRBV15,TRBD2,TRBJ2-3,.,CATSRRISGGALDTQYF,TGTGCCACCAGCAGAAGGATTAGCGGGGGGGCGTTAGATACGCAGTATTTT
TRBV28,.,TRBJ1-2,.,CASSSSSGTPLYGYTF,TGTGCCAGCAGCTCTTCGTCCGGGACACCTCTCTATGGCTACACCTTC
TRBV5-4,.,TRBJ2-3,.,CASSLTATDTQYF,TGTGCCAGCAGCTTGACTGCCACAGATACGCAGTATTTT
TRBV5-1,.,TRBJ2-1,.,CASSFLGDIIDEQFF,TGCGCCAGCAGCTTCCTCGGGGATATTATAGATGAGCAGTTCTTC